This T cell receptor (beta chain) was sequenced for a study of spatial heterogeneity in lung cancer. In the study overall: Alpha-chain sequences were consistently detected less often than beta-chain sequences.

TCRdb re-called the 5' RACE reads with MiXCR, one entry per CDR3 protein. The profile shows fewer than 65,000 distinct CDR3 sequences, approximately 6.3% of them singletons. The germline V gene has CDR1 KGHDR and CDR2 SFDVKD. This CDR3 comprises 13 residues. V was cut by 2 bases and J by 7 bases, with 9 bases left in between. The time point here: sample taken at primary tumor resection. The input material, whole RNA from tumor, nontumor lung or frozen PBMC, was sequenced unsorted. The table lists this clonotype with a few counts. This clonotype originated in a female donor with early-stage non-small cell lung cancer. This chain joins TRBV24-1 and TRBJ2-3; unclear D gene. Sequenced here: PBMCs, sampled at surgery. For the CDR3, the DNA is TGTGCCACCAGTGATTCTCCGACCAATACGCAGTATTTT. It is translated as CATSDSPTNTQYF.